This entry lists 10 T cell receptor beta chains sequenced from one sample in a study of TIL therapy for anti-PD-1-resistant metastatic lung cancer. The immunoSEQ assay was v3. Some clones are missing from TCRdb's copy, which holds only in-frame ones; the method was immunoSEQ multiplex PCR. The data hold 30,000 to 45,000 clones, with around 79% observed a single time. Time point reported: pre-treatment sample, taken before nivolumab and TIL therapy. The source material was blood, sampled at baseline. All receptors derive from a person aged 25 to 80 with non-small cell lung cancer.

This clone has a handful of counts. The CDR3 DNA reads as TGTGCCAGCAGCGTAGAACTCAGGGAGTATGGCTACACCTTC. The encoded protein is CASSVELREYGYTF. The genes are TRBV9 and TRBJ1-2; TRBD1 is a possible D gene (5 bases). CDR1 is SGDLS and CDR2 is YYNGEE in the germline V gene. Deletions cut 0 bases from V and 5 bases from J, with 11 bases between. The length of the CDR3 is 14 residues.

The sample holds a few counts of this clone. The V and J genes are TRBV2 and TRBJ1-6; D gene unclear. Between the trimmed V and J ends, which lost 3 bases and 7 bases, there was a span of 13 bases. From germline, CDR1 is SNHLY and CDR2 FYNNEI. The CDR3 contains 15 residues. CDR3 protein: CASSEREKWNSPLHF. In DNA form, the CDR3 reads TGTGCCAGCAGTGAGCGGGAAAAGTGGAATTCACCCCTCCACTTT.

The chain combines TRBV2 with TRBJ1-5; D not certain. Deletions cut 6 bases from V and 6 bases from J, with 15 bases between. There are 14 residues in the CDR3. CDR1 SNHLY and CDR2 FYNNEI come from the germline V gene. In DNA form, the CDR3 reads TGTGCCAGCAGATCGACCGGGTCGGGTCAGCCCCAGCATTTT. This gives the protein CASRSTGSGQPQHF.

V usage is TRBV4-1 and J usage is TRBJ2-2, with 9 nucleotides matching TRBD2. This CDR3 region has 17 residues. V shed 3 bases, J shed 1 base, and the junction held 6 bases outside the gene matches. Looked up from germline, CDR1 is MGHRA and CDR2 is YSYEKL. The CDR3 sequence is CASSHNIAGVNTGELFF. The CDR3 DNA follows: TGCGCCAGCAGCCACAACATAGCGGGGGTGAACACCGGGGAGCTGTTTTTT.

This clone has only a few counts. J is TRBJ1-2 and V is TRBV2; D gene uncertain. Deletions cut 1 base from V and 2 bases from J, with 5 bases between. Germline V gene lookup returns CDR1 SNHLY and CDR2 FYNNEI. This CDR3 is 13 amino acids long. The CDR3 nucleotides read TGTGCCAGCAGTGAAGGAGGGAACTATGGCTACACCTTC. Encoded protein: CASSEGGNYGYTF.

The chain carries TRBV4-3 and TRBJ2-3; D gene uncertain. Trimming shortened V by 1 base and J by 3 bases, and 11 bases separated the two germline ends. CDR3 length: 15 residues. From germline, CDR1 is LGHNA and CDR2 YSLEER. CDR3 sequence reads: CASSQGRARTDTQYF. The CDR3 nucleotides read TGCGCCAGCAGCCAAGGAAGGGCTAGGACAGATACGCAGTATTTT.

J is TRBJ2-2 and V is TRBV6-5; 9 bases are shared with TRBD1. The trim removed 6 bases at V and 4 bases at J, leaving 6 bases unmatched. Germline V CDR1 and CDR2: MNHEY, SVGAGI. This CDR3 is 15 amino acids long. The CDR3, as DNA: TGTGCCAGCAGACTACAGGGGGCCCTCACCGGGGAGCTGTTTTTT. It specifies CASRLQGALTGELFF.

The V call is TRBV5-1, the J call TRBJ2-7; TRBD2 agrees at 7 bases. CDR3 size: 15 residues. CDR1 is SGHRS and CDR2 is YFSETQ in the germline V gene. Trimming cost V 0 bases and J 6 bases; bases outside gene matches: 9. The CDR3, as DNA: TGCGCCAGCAGCTTGGTCTCGGGAGGACTTGGCGAGCAGTACTTC. It specifies CASSLVSGGLGEQYF.

The chain carries TRBV27 and TRBJ2-7, with 8 bases lining up with TRBD2. The CDR3 runs to 16 residues. The V segment lost 8 bases and the J segment 4 bases; nucleotides outside the gene matches: 16. Per the germline V gene, CDR1 is MNHEY and CDR2 is SMNVEV (reference sequence). The CDR3 DNA reads as TGTGCCAGCGGACTTCAAATTAGCGGGACACCTTACGAGCAGTACTTC. The encoded protein is CASGLQISGTPYEQYF.

The chain employs TRBV5-5 and TRBJ2-7; D ambiguous. CDR1 is SGHKS and CDR2 is YYEKEE in the germline V gene (reference sequence). CDR3 length equals 14 residues. V was shortened by 2 bases and J by 6 bases, with 15 bases between the two germline ends. CDR3 region: CASSLRAGFGEQYF. The CDR3 DNA is TGTGCCAGCAGCTTACGGGCTGGATTTGGCGAGCAGTACTTC.